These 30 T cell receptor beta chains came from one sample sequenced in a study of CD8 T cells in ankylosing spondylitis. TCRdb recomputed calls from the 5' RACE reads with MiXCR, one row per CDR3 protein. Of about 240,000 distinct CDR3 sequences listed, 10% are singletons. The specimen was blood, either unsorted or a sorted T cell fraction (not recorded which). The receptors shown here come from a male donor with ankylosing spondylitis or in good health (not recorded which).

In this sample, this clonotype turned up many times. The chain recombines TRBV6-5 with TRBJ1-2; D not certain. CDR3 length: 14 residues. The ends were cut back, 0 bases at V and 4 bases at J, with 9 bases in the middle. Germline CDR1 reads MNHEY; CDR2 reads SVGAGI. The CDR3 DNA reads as TGTGCCAGCAGTTACTCCCACGGACCCTATGGCTACACCTTC. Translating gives CASSYSHGPYGYTF.

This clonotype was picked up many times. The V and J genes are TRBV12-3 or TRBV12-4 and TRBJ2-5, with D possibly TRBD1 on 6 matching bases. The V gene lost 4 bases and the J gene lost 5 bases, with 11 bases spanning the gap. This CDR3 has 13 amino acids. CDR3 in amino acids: CASSSTGGETQYF. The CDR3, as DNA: TGTGCCAGCAGTTCGACAGGCGGGGAGACCCAGTACTTC.

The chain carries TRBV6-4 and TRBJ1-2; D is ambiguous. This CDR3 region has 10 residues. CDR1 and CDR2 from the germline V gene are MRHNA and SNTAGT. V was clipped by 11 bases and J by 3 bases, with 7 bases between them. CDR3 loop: CASGDYGYTF. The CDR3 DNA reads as TGTGCCTCCGGTGACTATGGCTACACCTTC.

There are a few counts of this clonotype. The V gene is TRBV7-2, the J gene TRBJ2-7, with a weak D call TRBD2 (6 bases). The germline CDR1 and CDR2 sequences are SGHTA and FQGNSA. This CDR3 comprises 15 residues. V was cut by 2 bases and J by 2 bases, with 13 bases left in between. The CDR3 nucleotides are TGTGCCAGCAGCTTACAAACTAGCTCAACCTACGAGCAGTACTTC. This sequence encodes CASSLQTSSTYEQYF.

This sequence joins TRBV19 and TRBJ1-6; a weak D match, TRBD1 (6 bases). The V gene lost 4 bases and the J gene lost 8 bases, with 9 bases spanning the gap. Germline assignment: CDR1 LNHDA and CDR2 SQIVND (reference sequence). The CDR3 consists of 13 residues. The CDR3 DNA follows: TGTGCCAGTAGTAACAGGGCGGATTCACCCCTCCACTTT. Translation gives CASSNRADSPLHF. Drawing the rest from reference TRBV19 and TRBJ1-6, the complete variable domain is DGGITQSPKYLFRKEGQNVTLSCEQNLNHDAMYWYRQDPGQGLRLIYYSQIVNDFQKGDIAEGYSVSREKKESFPLTVTSAQKNPTAFYLCASSNRADSPLHFGNGTRLTVT.

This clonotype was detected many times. The DNA of the CDR3 is TGTGCCAGCAGCCCCGGACTAGTCGGGAGCACAGATACGCAGTATTTT. Translating gives CASSPGLVGSTDTQYF. The chain combines TRBV6-1 with TRBJ2-3, with TRBD2 matching over 7 bases. V was pared by 6 bases and J by 0 bases, with 9 bases of the junction left unmatched. This CDR3 comprises 16 residues. Per germline, CDR1 MNHNS and CDR2 SASEGT.

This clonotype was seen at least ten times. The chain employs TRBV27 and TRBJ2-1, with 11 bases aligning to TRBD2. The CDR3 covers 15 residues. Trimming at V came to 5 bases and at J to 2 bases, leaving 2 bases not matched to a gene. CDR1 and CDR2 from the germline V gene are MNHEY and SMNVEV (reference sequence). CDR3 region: CASSPSGRTYNEQFF. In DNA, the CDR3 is TGTGCCAGCAGTCCTAGCGGGAGGACCTACAATGAGCAGTTCTTC.

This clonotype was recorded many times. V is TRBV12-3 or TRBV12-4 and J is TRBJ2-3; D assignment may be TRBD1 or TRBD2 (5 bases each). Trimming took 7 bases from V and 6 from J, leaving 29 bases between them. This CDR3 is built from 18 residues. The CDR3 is CASTTLGKGIKVRDTQYF. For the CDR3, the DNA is TGTGCCAGCACCACACTCGGGAAGGGGATTAAAGTCAGGGATACGCAGTATTTT.

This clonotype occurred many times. The CDR3, as DNA: TGTGCCTGGAGTGTATCAGGGGCTCGGACCGGGGAGCTGTTTTTT. Protein: CAWSVSGARTGELFF. This rearrangement joins TRBV30 to TRBJ2-2; TRBD1 is a possible D gene (6 bases). The V end was cut by 0 bases, the J end by 5 bases, with 13 bases between. This CDR3 has 15 residues. CDR1 is GTSNPN, CDR2 SVGIG, per germline (reference sequence).

The CDR3 coding sequence is TGTGCCAGCAGTCATGGTTCAATCACCTACGAGCAGTACTTC. Its protein product is CASSHGSITYEQYF. The chain uses TRBV27 and TRBJ2-7, with unresolved D. Deletions cut 5 bases from V and 2 bases from J, with 13 bases between. CDR3 size: 14 residues. Looked up from germline, CDR1 is MNHEY and CDR2 is SMNVEV (reference sequence).

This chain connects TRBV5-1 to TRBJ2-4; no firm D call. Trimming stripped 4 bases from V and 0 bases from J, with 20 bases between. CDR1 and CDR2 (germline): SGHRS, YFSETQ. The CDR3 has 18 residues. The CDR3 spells CASSQPEKGPLAKNIQYF. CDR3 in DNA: TGCGCCAGCAGCCAACCCGAAAAAGGGCCCCTAGCCAAAAACATTCAGTACTTC.

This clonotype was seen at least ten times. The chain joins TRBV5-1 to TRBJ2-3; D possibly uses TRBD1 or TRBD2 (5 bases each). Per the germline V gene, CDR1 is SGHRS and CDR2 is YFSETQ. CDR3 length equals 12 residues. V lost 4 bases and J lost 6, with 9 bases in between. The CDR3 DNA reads TGCGCCAGCAGCCGGGACGCCGATACGCAGTATTTT. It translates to CASSRDADTQYF.

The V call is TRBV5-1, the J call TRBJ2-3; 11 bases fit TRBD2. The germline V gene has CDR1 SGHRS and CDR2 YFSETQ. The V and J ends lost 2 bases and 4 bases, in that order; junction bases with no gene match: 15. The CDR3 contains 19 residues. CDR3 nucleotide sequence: TGCGCCAGCAGCTTACTAGTAACTAGCGGGAGAAGCGCCCCAGATACGCAGTATTTT. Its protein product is CASSLLVTSGRSAPDTQYF.

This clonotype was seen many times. The CDR3 loop is CASSPSSDIQYF. In nucleotides, the CDR3 is TGTGCCAGCAGCCCCTCTAGCGACATTCAGTACTTC. V gene TRBV3-1 combines with J gene TRBJ2-4; possible D gene TRBD2, 6 bases. The CDR3 spans 12 residues. The V and J ends lost 4 bases and 8 bases respectively, with 9 bases between them. Germline values: CDR1 LGHDT, CDR2 YNNKEL (reference sequence).

This CDR3 is CASSVGGQINEQFF. CDR3 coding DNA: TGTGCCAGCAGTGTCGGGGGGCAGATCAATGAGCAGTTCTTC. The V gene is TRBV6-1, the J gene TRBJ2-1; possibly TRBD2 for D (7 bases). The germline gives CDR1 MNHNS, CDR2 SASEGT. Trimming removed 4 bases from V and 6 bases from J, with 13 bases in between. This CDR3 region has 14 residues.

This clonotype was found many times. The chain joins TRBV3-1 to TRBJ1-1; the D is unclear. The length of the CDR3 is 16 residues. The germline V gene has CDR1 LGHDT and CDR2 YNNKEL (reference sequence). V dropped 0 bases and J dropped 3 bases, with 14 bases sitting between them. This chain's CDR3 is CASSQEGSGWDTEAFF. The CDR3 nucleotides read TGTGCCAGCAGCCAAGAGGGTTCGGGTTGGGACACTGAAGCTTTCTTT.

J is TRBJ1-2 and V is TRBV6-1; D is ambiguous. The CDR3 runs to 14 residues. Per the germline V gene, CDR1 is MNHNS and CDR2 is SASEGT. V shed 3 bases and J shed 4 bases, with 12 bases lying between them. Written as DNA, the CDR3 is TGTGCCAGCAGTGACTACGATTTTGGCTATGGCTACACCTTC. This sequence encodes CASSDYDFGYGYTF.

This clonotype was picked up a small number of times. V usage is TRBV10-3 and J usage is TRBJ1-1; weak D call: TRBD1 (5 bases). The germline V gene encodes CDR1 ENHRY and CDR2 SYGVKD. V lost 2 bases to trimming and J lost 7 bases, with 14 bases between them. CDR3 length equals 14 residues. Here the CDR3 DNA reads TGTGCCATCAGTGAGACTAAGGGGAGTAGTGAAGCTTTCTTT. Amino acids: CAISETKGSSEAFF.

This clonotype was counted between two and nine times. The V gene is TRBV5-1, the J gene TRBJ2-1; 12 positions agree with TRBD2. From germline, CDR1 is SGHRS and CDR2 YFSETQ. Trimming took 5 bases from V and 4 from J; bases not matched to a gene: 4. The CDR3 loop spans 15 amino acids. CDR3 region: CASRDGLAGYNEQFF. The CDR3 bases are TGCGCCAGCAGGGATGGACTAGCGGGGTACAATGAGCAGTTCTTC.

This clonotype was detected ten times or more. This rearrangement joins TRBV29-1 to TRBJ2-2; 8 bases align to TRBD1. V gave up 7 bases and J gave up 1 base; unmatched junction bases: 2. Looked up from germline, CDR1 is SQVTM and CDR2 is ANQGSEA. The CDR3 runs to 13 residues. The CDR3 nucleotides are TGCAGCGCCGGACAGGGGAACACCGGGGAGCTGTTTTTT. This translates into CSAGQGNTGELFF.

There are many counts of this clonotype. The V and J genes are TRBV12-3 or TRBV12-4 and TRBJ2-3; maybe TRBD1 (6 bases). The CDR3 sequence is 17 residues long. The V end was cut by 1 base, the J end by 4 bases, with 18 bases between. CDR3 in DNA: TGTGCCAGCAGTTTAGACCCTCGGATTGGGGGCGCAGATACGCAGTATTTT. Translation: CASSLDPRIGGADTQYF.

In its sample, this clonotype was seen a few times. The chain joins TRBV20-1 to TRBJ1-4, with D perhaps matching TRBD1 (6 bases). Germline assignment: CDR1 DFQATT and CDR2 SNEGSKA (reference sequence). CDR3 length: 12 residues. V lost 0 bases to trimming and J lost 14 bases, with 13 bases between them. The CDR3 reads CSARDRQAYLFF. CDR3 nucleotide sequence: TGCAGTGCTAGAGATCGACAGGCCTATCTGTTTTTT.

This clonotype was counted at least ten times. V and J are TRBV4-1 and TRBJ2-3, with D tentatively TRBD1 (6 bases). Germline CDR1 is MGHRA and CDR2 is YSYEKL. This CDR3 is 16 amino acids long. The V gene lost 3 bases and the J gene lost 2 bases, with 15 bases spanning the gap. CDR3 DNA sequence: TGCGCCAGCAGCCATCTAGGGGGACCATCCACAGATACGCAGTATTTT. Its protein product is CASSHLGGPSTDTQYF.

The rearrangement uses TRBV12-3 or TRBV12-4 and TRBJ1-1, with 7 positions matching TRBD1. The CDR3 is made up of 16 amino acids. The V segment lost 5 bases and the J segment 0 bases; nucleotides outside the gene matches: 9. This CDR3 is CASSPRDRVVNTEAFF. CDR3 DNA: TGTGCCAGCAGTCCACGGGACAGAGTCGTGAACACTGAAGCTTTCTTT.

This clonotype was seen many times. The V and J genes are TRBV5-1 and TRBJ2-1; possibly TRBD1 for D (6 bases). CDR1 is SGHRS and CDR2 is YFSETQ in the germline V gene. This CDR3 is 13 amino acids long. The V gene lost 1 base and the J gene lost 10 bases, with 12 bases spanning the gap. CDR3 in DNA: TGCGCCAGCAGCTTGACAGGGATAAACGAGCAGTTCTTC. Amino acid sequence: CASSLTGINEQFF.

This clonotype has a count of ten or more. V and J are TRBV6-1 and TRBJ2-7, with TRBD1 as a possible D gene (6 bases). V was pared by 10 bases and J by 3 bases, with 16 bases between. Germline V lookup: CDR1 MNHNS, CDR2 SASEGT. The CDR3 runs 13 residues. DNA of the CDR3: TGTGCCACCCACAGGGATCAGGGCTACGAGCAGTACTTC. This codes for CATHRDQGYEQYF.

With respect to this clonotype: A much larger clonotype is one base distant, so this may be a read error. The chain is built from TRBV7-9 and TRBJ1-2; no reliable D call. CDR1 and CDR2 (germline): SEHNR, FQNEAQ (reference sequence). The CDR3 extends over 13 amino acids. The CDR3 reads CANSLETGNGYTF. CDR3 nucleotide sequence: TGTGCCAACAGCTTAGAAACCGGGAATGGCTACACCTTC.

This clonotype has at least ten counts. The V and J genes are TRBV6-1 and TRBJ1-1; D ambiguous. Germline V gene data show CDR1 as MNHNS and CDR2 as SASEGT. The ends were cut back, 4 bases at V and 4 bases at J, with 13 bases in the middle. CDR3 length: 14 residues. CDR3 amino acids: CASSVDRVVTEAFF. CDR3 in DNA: TGTGCCAGCAGTGTGGACCGGGTGGTCACTGAAGCTTTCTTT.

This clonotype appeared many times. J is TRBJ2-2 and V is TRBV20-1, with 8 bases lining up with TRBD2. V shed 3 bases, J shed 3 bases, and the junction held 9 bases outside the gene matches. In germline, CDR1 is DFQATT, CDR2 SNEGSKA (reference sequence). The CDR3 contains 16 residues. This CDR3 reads CSARSGVAGYTGELFF. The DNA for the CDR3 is TGCAGTGCTAGGTCCGGGGTAGCGGGATACACCGGGGAGCTGTTTTTT.

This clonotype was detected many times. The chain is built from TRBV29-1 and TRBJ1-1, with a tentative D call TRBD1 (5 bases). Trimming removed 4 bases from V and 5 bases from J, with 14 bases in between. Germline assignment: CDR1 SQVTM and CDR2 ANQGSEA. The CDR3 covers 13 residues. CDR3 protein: CSVANRGGTEAFF. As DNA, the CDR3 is TGCAGCGTTGCGAACCGGGGGGGGACTGAAGCTTTCTTT.